The 30 T cell receptor beta chains below were found in one sample sequenced in a study of regulatory dendritic cells for organ transplantation. CFSE-labeled sorted T cells met regulatory or mature dendritic cells for under 6 days. This table comes from immunoSEQ multiplex PCR, and its TCRdb copy is limited to in-frame clones, with some not included. The table includes fewer than 5,000 clones, approximately 74% detected once. Antigen specificity for these receptors is unknown. The sequenced sample consisted of memory CD8+ T cells from blood cultured with dendritic cells. Subset described: CD45RO+ memory T cells. The receptors were sampled from a human donor in good health.

The chain is built from TRBV5-4 and TRBJ2-3; 12 bases agree with TRBD2. V lost 10 bases, J lost 6 bases, and 9 bases stayed unmatched. Per germline, CDR1 SGHNT and CDR2 YYREEE (reference sequence). This CDR3 is 14 amino acids long. CDR3 region: CAGSTSGRWDTQYF. In DNA, the CDR3 is TGTGCCGGCTCTACTAGCGGGAGGTGGGATACGCAGTATTTT.

This sequence joins TRBV18 and TRBJ1-2, with D maybe TRBD1 (6 bases). V dropped 4 bases and J dropped 3 bases, with 21 bases sitting between them. In germline, CDR1 is KGHSH, CDR2 LQKENI. CDR3 length: 17 amino acids. The CDR3 loop is CASSLIGTQGYDYGYTF. The CDR3, as DNA: TGTGCCAGCTCACTCATAGGAACACAGGGTTACGACTATGGCTACACCTTC. Variable domain in full (rest from reference TRBV18 and TRBJ1-2): NAGVMQNPRHLVRRRGQEARLRCSPMKGHSHVYWYRQLPEEGLKFMVYLQKENIIDESGMPKERFSAEFPKEGPSILRIQQVVRGDSAAYFCASSLIGTQGYDYGYTFGSGTRLTVV.

The CDR3 spells CSVVGLAENEQFF. In DNA, the CDR3 is TGCAGCGTTGTAGGTCTGGCGGAAAATGAGCAGTTCTTC. The rearrangement joins TRBV29-1 to TRBJ2-1; D is unresolved. Looked up from germline, CDR1 is SQVTM and CDR2 is ANQGSEA. CDR3 length: 13 amino acids. Trimming shortened V by 4 bases and J by 7 bases, and 14 bases separated the two germline ends.

This clone was seen a few times. The chain couples TRBV4-1 to TRBJ1-2; maybe TRBD1 (6 bases). V was pared by 4 bases and J by 6 bases, with 15 bases between. This CDR3 contains 14 residues. Per the germline V gene, CDR1 is MGHRA and CDR2 is YSYEKL. In DNA form, the CDR3 reads TGCGCCAGCAGCCGAGAGGGGGGGAAGGATGGCTACACCTTC. This sequence encodes CASSREGGKDGYTF.

This chain uses TRBV7-9 with TRBJ2-7; D is unresolved. Germline V gene sequence: CDR1 SEHNR, CDR2 FQNEAQ (reference sequence). This CDR3 spans 12 amino acids. Trimming removed 4 bases at V and 3 bases at J, with 7 bases between. In DNA, the CDR3 is TGTGCCAGCAGCTCTTATTACTACGAGCAGTACTTC. It codes for CASSSYYYEQYF.

The chain is built from TRBV2 and TRBJ2-1; D is uncertain. The CDR3 spans 11 residues. Germline loops: CDR1 SNHLY, CDR2 FYNNEI. The V end was cut by 7 bases, the J end by 5 bases, with 6 bases between. The CDR3 DNA is TGTGCCAGCAACAAGGACAATGAGCAGTTCTTC. Its protein product is CASNKDNEQFF.

The chain has TRBV21-1 and TRBJ1-1. TRBV21-1 is noted as a pseudogene. This CDR3 has 13 residues. The CDR3 region is CASSKVLSIEAFF. In nucleotides, the CDR3 is TGTGCCAGCAGCAAAGTCCTGAGCATTGAAGCTTTCTTT.

The V and J genes are TRBV4-3 and TRBJ2-6; perhaps TRBD2 as D (5 bases). Looked up from germline, CDR1 is LGHNA and CDR2 is YSLEER. V was pared by 0 bases and J by 2 bases, with 8 bases between. The CDR3 is 16 amino acids. CDR3 in amino acids: CASSQEIGAGANVLTF. CDR3 sequence (DNA): TGCGCCAGCAGCCAAGAGATCGGGGCTGGGGCCAACGTCCTGACTTTC.

The chain couples TRBV5-5 to TRBJ2-5; 9 bases match TRBD2. V was pared by 4 bases and J by 3 bases, with 4 bases of the junction left unmatched. The germline gives CDR1 SGHKS, CDR2 YYEKEE (reference sequence). This CDR3 has 14 residues. The CDR3 protein is CASSAGGPKETQYF. For the CDR3, the DNA is TGTGCCAGCAGCGCGGGGGGGCCTAAAGAGACCCAGTACTTC.

The chain employs TRBV4-3 and TRBJ1-2, with D unresolved. This CDR3 comprises 14 residues. Trimming removed 0 bases at V and 4 bases at J, with 9 bases between. Per the germline V gene, CDR1 is LGHNA and CDR2 is YSLEER. Here the CDR3 reads CASSQDGEFYGYTF. In DNA, the CDR3 is TGCGCCAGCAGCCAAGATGGAGAGTTCTATGGCTACACCTTC.

The chain joins TRBV19 to TRBJ2-1, with a tentative D call TRBD2 (6 bases). The CDR3 has 19 residues. The germline V gene has CDR1 LNHDA and CDR2 SQIVND (reference sequence). V was shortened by 2 bases and J by 1 base, with 21 bases between the two germline ends. CDR3 loop: CASSIINSLAGSSYNEQFF. CDR3 sequence (DNA): TGTGCCAGTAGTATAATCAATAGTTTGGCGGGATCGTCCTACAATGAGCAGTTCTTC.

V gene TRBV18 combines with J gene TRBJ1-1; D is uncertain. The V gene lost 3 bases and the J gene lost 5 bases, with 10 bases spanning the gap. This CDR3 is 13 amino acids long. The V gene's germline CDR1 is KGHSH and CDR2 LQKENI. The CDR3 region has the DNA TGTGCCAGCTCACCTGGCTCTGGTACTGAAGCTTTCTTT. Residues: CASSPGSGTEAFF.

This clone has only one observation. The chain recombines TRBV6-4 with TRBJ2-7; 8 nucleotides line up with TRBD2. V was pared by 5 bases and J by 5 bases, with 8 bases of the junction left unmatched. The CDR3 spans 14 residues. Germline V gives CDR1 MRHNA, CDR2 SNTAGT. CDR3 sequence (DNA): TGTGCCAGCAGTTACGTCGCGGGAGGTCACGAGCAGTACTTC. It encodes CASSYVAGGHEQYF.

This clone was seen just once. This chain uses TRBV7-2 with TRBJ2-3; D remains unclear. In germline, CDR1 is SGHTA, CDR2 FQGNSA. V dropped 5 bases and J dropped 0 bases, with 18 bases sitting between them. This CDR3 contains 17 residues. The CDR3 nucleotides are TGTGCCAGCAGCCCTAAGTTTGGCGGTCCTAGCACAGATACGCAGTATTTT. It yields the protein CASSPKFGGPSTDTQYF.

This sequence joins TRBV7-9 and TRBJ2-5; 9 bases match TRBD1. TRBJ2-7 matches the DNA end more closely, so the J call is doubtful. The CDR3 totals 17 residues. Germline V gene lookup returns CDR1 SEHNR and CDR2 FQNEAQ (reference sequence). For the CDR3, the DNA is TGTGCCAGCAGCCCAAGGGCCGGGACAGGGAGTACCTACGAGCAGTACTTC. It translates to CASSPRAGTGSTYEQYF.

In the case of this clone: The junction shows a germline mismatch at one end, possibly a read error. DNA for the CDR3: TGTGCCAGCAGTTTGTGGCAGGGGAACACTAAAGCTTTCTTT. Translating gives CASSLWQGNTKAFF. The chain has TRBV27 and TRBJ1-1; maybe TRBD1 (6 bases). CDR3 length: 14 residues. From germline, CDR1 is MNHEY and CDR2 SMNVEV (reference sequence).

This chain links TRBV15 with TRBJ1-2; possibly TRBD1 for D (6 bases). Germline lookup yields CDR1 LNHNV and CDR2 YYDKDF (reference sequence). CDR3 length: 15 residues. V gave up 8 bases and J gave up 1 base, with 17 bases separating them. DNA for the CDR3: TGTGCCACCCGAAAACAGGGCACGATTAACTATGGCTACACCTTC. It encodes CATRKQGTINYGYTF.

This clone has just one count. This chain uses TRBV4-2 with TRBJ2-5; D is perhaps TRBD2 (5 bases). V was cut by 4 bases and J by 1 base, with 13 bases left in between. CDR1 is LGHNA, CDR2 YNFKEQ, per germline. The CDR3 runs to 15 residues. The CDR3 loop is CASSRLRLSQETQYF. The CDR3 nucleotides are TGTGCCAGCAGCCGCCTCAGACTATCCCAAGAGACCCAGTACTTC.

CDR3 nucleotides: TGTGCCAGCAGCCACGACAGGGGCTCCTACGAGCAGTACTTC. Protein sequence: CASSHDRGSYEQYF. V usage is TRBV7-6 and J usage is TRBJ2-7, with 8 bases aligning to TRBD1. CDR1 and CDR2 from the germline V gene are SGHVS and FNYEAQ. CDR3 length equals 14 residues. After removal of 5 bases from V and 0 bases from J, the junction contained 3 bases not matched to a gene.

This chain connects TRBV25-1 to TRBJ1-6; D possibly corresponds to TRBD1 (5 bases). Germline V gene sequence: CDR1 MGHDK, CDR2 SYGVNS. CDR3 length equals 16 residues. V was trimmed by 1 base and J by 0 bases, leaving 7 bases between them. CDR3 in DNA: TGTGCCAGCAGTGAATCGGGGGTCTCCTATAATTCACCCCTCCACTTT. As protein: CASSESGVSYNSPLHF.

The J gene is TRBJ2-7, the V gene TRBV7-9; D possibly corresponds to TRBD2 (6 bases). Looked up from germline, CDR1 is SEHNR and CDR2 is FQNEAQ (reference sequence). The ends were cut back, 5 bases at V and 5 bases at J, with 16 bases in the middle. There are 14 residues in the CDR3. The CDR3 is CASSQGGFPNEQYF. The CDR3 DNA reads as TGTGCCAGCAGCCAAGGAGGGTTTCCCAACGAGCAGTACTTC.

The chain joins TRBV10-3 to TRBJ1-2, with a weak D call TRBD1 (5 bases). Germline V gene sequence: CDR1 ENHRY, CDR2 SYGVKD. The CDR3 is made up of 15 amino acids. V lost 3 bases, J lost 0 bases, and 11 bases lay in between. Here the CDR3 DNA reads TGTGCCATCAGTGATGGGGCGGATTCTAACTATGGCTACACCTTC. Amino acid sequence: CAISDGADSNYGYTF.

The chain employs TRBV28 and TRBJ2-3, with D unresolved. The germline CDR1 and CDR2 sequences are MDHEN and SYDVKM. The CDR3 loop spans 11 amino acids. With 3 bases removed from V and 5 bases from J, the gap between germline ends came to 3 bases. DNA for the CDR3: TGTGCCAGCAGTTTTGTAGATACGCAGTATTTT. Protein product: CASSFVDTQYF.

This chain uses TRBV2 with TRBJ2-1; TRBD2 aligns across 10 bases. The CDR3 is 15 residues long. Per the germline V gene, CDR1 is SNHLY and CDR2 is FYNNEI. V was clipped by 6 bases and J by 6 bases; unmatched bases: 8. The CDR3 DNA sequence: TGTGCCAGCAGAACAGCGGGGGGGCCTCTCAATGAGCAGTTCTTC. Amino acids: CASRTAGGPLNEQFF.

The V gene is TRBV9, the J gene TRBJ2-5; D may be TRBD2 (6 bases). This CDR3 region has 15 residues. Germline V CDR1 and CDR2: SGDLS, YYNGEE. V dropped 0 bases and J dropped 2 bases, with 11 bases sitting between them. CDR3 protein: CASSVASGSQETQYF. In DNA form, the CDR3 reads TGTGCCAGCAGCGTAGCCAGCGGGTCTCAAGAGACCCAGTACTTC.

This clone was found a few times. This chain connects TRBV25-1 to TRBJ1-2; TRBD1 aligns across 7 bases. CDR3 length: 12 residues. Trimming at V came to 8 bases and at J to 5 bases, leaving 5 bases not matched to a gene. Germline assignment: CDR1 MGHDK and CDR2 SYGVNS. DNA of the CDR3: TGTGCCAGCCGACAGGGTTTATATGGCTACACCTTC. This gives the protein CASRQGLYGYTF.

The chain has TRBV7-9 and TRBJ2-7; D is possibly TRBD2 (5 bases). The CDR3 spans 12 residues. With 5 bases removed from V and 2 bases from J, the gap between germline ends came to 7 bases. Germline lookup yields CDR1 SEHNR and CDR2 FQNEAQ (reference sequence). CDR3 sequence reads: CASSRRAYEQYF. DNA of the CDR3: TGTGCCAGCAGCCGGCGGGCCTACGAGCAGTACTTC.

J is TRBJ2-1 and V is TRBV19; 9 bases line up with TRBD1. The CDR3 contains 15 residues. V lost 4 bases, J lost 13 bases, and 14 bases stayed unmatched. Germline values: CDR1 LNHDA, CDR2 SQIVND (reference sequence). The CDR3 DNA is TGTGCCAGTAGTACCGGGACAGGGATAATAAATCCCCAGTTCTTC. This translates into CASSTGTGIINPQFF.

Only one count was recorded for this clone. CDR3 sequence: CASSEYGSSYNEQFF. The CDR3 bases are TGTGCCAGCAGTGAGTACGGGAGCTCCTACAATGAGCAGTTCTTC. The V call is TRBV6-4, the J call TRBJ2-1; maybe TRBD2 (6 bases). Germline V gives CDR1 MRHNA, CDR2 SNTAGT. The CDR3 loop spans 15 amino acids. The V end lost 3 bases, the J end lost 0 bases, and 9 bases lay between the germline ends.

This clone is deemed medium-sized (0.01 to 0.1%). The rearrangement uses TRBV28 and TRBJ2-7, with 7 bases matching TRBD1. The V and J ends lost 5 bases and 4 bases, in that order; junction bases with no gene match: 8. Germline V lookup: CDR1 MDHEN, CDR2 SYDVKM. CDR3 length: 14 residues. The CDR3 is CASSPTGSAYEQYF. The CDR3 region has the DNA TGTGCCAGCAGTCCGACAGGGTCCGCGTACGAGCAGTACTTC.